Each of the 18 T cell receptor beta chains below was sequenced from the same sample in a study of blood T cells in healthy people across ages. With a J-beta primer mix and a sample-barcoded 5' primer, a second PCR ran about 6 to 11 cycles. Using its own MiXCR run on the 5' RACE reads, TCRdb lists one record per CDR3 protein. The sample lists around 800,000 distinct CDR3 sequences, 40% to 50% occurring once. Sequencing was performed on blood. These receptors were collected from a man between 60 and 70 years old in good health.

A word on this clonotype: This may come from a read error, since a much larger clone is one base off. The chain combines TRBV12-3 or TRBV12-4 with TRBJ2-5; TRBD1 might be the D (7 bases). The CDR3 loop spans 13 amino acids. The CDR3 DNA sequence: TGTGCCAGCAGTGGAGGGGGCTTCTACGAGCAGTCCTTC. Protein: CASSGGGFYEQSF.

This chain connects TRBV5-1 to TRBJ2-3; 7 positions agree with TRBD1. CDR1 is SGHRS and CDR2 is YFSETQ in the germline V gene. V lost 4 bases, J lost 6 bases, and 8 bases stayed unmatched. CDR3 length equals 14 residues. The CDR3 region is CASSGQTGWDTQYF. The CDR3, as DNA: TGCGCCAGCAGCGGTCAGACAGGGTGGGATACGCAGTATTTT.

This clonotype came up many times. V is TRBV10-3 and J is TRBJ2-5, with D maybe TRBD1 (5 bases). Germline loops: CDR1 ENHRY, CDR2 SYGVKD. V lost 2 bases and J 2 bases, leaving 12 bases between the germline ends. The CDR3 is made up of 15 amino acids. Here the CDR3 reads CAISEADTRQETQYF. CDR3 in DNA: TGTGCCATCAGTGAGGCGGACACCCGTCAAGAGACCCAGTACTTC.

The V call is TRBV29-1, the J call TRBJ2-3; a possible D gene is TRBD2 (7 bases). The V and J ends lost 6 bases and 6 bases respectively, with 19 bases between them. The CDR3 length is 14 residues. The V gene's germline CDR1 is SQVTM and CDR2 ANQGSEA. The CDR3 DNA reads TGCAGCGTGACCAGGGGCGGGAGTTCGGATACGCAGTATTTT. Amino acids: CSVTRGGSSDTQYF.

This clonotype was recorded at least ten times. The J gene is TRBJ2-7, the V gene TRBV4-1, with 8 nucleotides matching TRBD1. V trimming: 4 bases; J trimming: 0 bases; junction bases outside the gene matches: 5. The CDR3 has 15 residues. CDR1 and CDR2 from the germline V gene are MGHRA and YSYEKL. The chain's CDR3 is CASSLGQGISYEQYF. The DNA for the CDR3 is TGCGCCAGCAGCCTCGGACAGGGTATCTCCTACGAGCAGTACTTC.

Worth noting for this clonotype: A junction end diverges from the germline sequence, so it may reflect a read error. In DNA, the CDR3 is TGCGCCGGCAGCCAAGTTGGGCGAAGCGGTGAAAAACTGTTTTTT. This translates into CAGSQVGRSGEKLFF. The rearrangement uses TRBV4-3 and TRBJ1-4; the D is unclear. The CDR3 sequence is 15 residues long. Per the germline V gene, CDR1 is LGHNA and CDR2 is YSLEER.

This clonotype was seen more than once but under ten times. This sequence joins TRBV7-2 and TRBJ1-6; TRBD1 is a possible D gene (5 bases). This CDR3 region has 16 residues. Germline V gene data show CDR1 as SGHTA and CDR2 as FQGNSA. V lost 5 bases, J lost 6 bases, and 17 bases lay in between. The CDR3 protein is CASSRPVGASNSPLHF. CDR3 coding DNA: TGTGCCAGCAGCCGGCCGGTAGGGGCTAGTAATTCACCCCTCCACTTT.

This clonotype was detected only a few times. V usage is TRBV4-3 and J usage is TRBJ2-5; TRBD1 matches at 8 bases. V dropped 1 base and J dropped 0; count of bases not matched to a gene: 1. The CDR3 is 15 residues long. Per germline, CDR1 LGHNA and CDR2 YSLEER. This chain's CDR3 is CASSQGTGNQETQYF. The CDR3 DNA sequence: TGCGCCAGCAGCCAAGGGACAGGGAACCAAGAGACCCAGTACTTC.

Only a few counts were recorded for this clonotype. The J gene is TRBJ2-4, the V gene TRBV3-1; weak D call: TRBD2 (6 bases). V was cut by 1 base and J by 9 bases, with 19 bases left in between. This CDR3 spans 16 amino acids. Per the germline V gene, CDR1 is LGHDT and CDR2 is YNNKEL (reference sequence). The CDR3 here is CASSQVIRGSLGIQYF. The CDR3 DNA reads TGTGCCAGCAGCCAAGTGATCCGGGGGAGCTTAGGCATTCAGTACTTC.

The chain recombines TRBV2 with TRBJ2-5, with 10 bases matching TRBD1. Trimming removed 5 bases from V and 11 bases from J; junction bases left unmatched: 14. The CDR3 has 15 residues. The V gene's germline CDR1 is SNHLY and CDR2 FYNNEI. CDR3 coding DNA: TGTGCCAGCAGTACTGGGGACAGGGGAGTCGATGAGCAGTACTTC. Encoded protein: CASSTGDRGVDEQYF.

The chain uses TRBV6-1 and TRBJ2-7; possibly TRBD1 for D (5 bases). V was trimmed by 6 bases and J by 1 base, leaving 13 bases between them. The germline gives CDR1 MNHNS, CDR2 SASEGT. The CDR3 length is 14 residues. In DNA, the CDR3 is TGTGCCAGCAGCCGACAGCTTGAGTCCTACGAGCAGTACTTC. This sequence encodes CASSRQLESYEQYF.

V gene TRBV14 combines with J gene TRBJ1-6; no clear D gene. V shed 8 bases and J shed 14 bases, with 22 bases lying between them. The CDR3 runs to 14 residues. Germline lookup yields CDR1 SGHDN and CDR2 FVKESK. The CDR3, as DNA: TGTGCCAGCTCCGGGCCCCTACCCTATAGCACCCTCCACTTT. This gives the protein CASSGPLPYSTLHF.

J is TRBJ1-1 and V is TRBV19; D might be TRBD1 (6 bases). Germline V gene lookup returns CDR1 LNHDA and CDR2 SQIVND (reference sequence). V shed 5 bases and J shed 4 bases, with 14 bases lying between them. The CDR3 has 14 amino acids. The CDR3 DNA reads TGTGCCAGTAGTTCCGGTGGGGGCGGCACTGAAGCTTTCTTT. Translating it yields CASSSGGGGTEAFF. Drawing the rest from reference TRBV19 and TRBJ1-1, the complete variable domain is DGGITQSPKYLFRKEGQNVTLSCEQNLNHDAMYWYRQDPGQGLRLIYYSQIVNDFQKGDIAEGYSVSREKKESFPLTVTSAQKNPTAFYLCASSSGGGGTEAFFGQGTRLTVV.

This clonotype has more than one count but fewer than ten. The rearrangement links TRBV7-9 to TRBJ2-7, with D perhaps TRBD1 (6 bases). Trimming shortened V by 4 bases and J by 1 base, and 11 bases separated the two germline ends. Germline loops: CDR1 SEHNR, CDR2 FQNEAQ (reference sequence). The CDR3 length is 14 residues. The CDR3: CASSYGQPSYEQYF. CDR3 sequence (DNA): TGTGCCAGCAGCTATGGACAGCCGTCCTACGAGCAGTACTTC.

This chain uses TRBV6-1 with TRBJ2-1; D possibly corresponds to TRBD2 (5 bases). The ends were cut back, 11 bases at V and 4 bases at J, with 9 bases in the middle. CDR3 size: 11 residues. Per germline, CDR1 MNHNS and CDR2 SASEGT. CDR3 amino acids: CAAGVYNEQFF. The CDR3 DNA sequence: TGTGCCGCCGGGGTTTACAATGAGCAGTTCTTC.

The chain couples TRBV12-3 or TRBV12-4 to TRBJ1-2, with a tentative D call TRBD1 (6 bases). The CDR3 contains 15 residues. Trimming shortened V by 0 bases and J by 7 bases, and 15 bases separated the two germline ends. CDR3 nucleotides: TGTGCCAGCAGTTTAGCATCCGGGGGCGATTCTGGCTACACCTTC. Amino acids: CASSLASGGDSGYTF.

This clonotype turned up a few times. The chain has TRBV2 and TRBJ2-7; D is uncertain. The germline V gene has CDR1 SNHLY and CDR2 FYNNEI. The CDR3 totals 12 residues. V lost 3 bases and J lost 5, with 8 bases in between. CDR3 loop: CASSDGPNEQYF. CDR3 coding DNA: TGTGCCAGCAGTGATGGGCCCAACGAGCAGTACTTC. Complete variable domain (other parts from reference TRBV2 and TRBJ2-7): EPEVTQTPSHQVTQMGQEVILRCVPISNHLYFYWYRQILGQKVEFLVSFYNNEISEKSEIFDDQFSVERPDGSNFTLKIRSTKLEDSAMYFCASSDGPNEQYFGPGTRLTVT.

A note on this clonotype: One end of the junction fails to match germline, which may point to a read error. V is TRBV20-1 and J is TRBJ2-2; perhaps TRBD1 as D (6 bases). Germline-derived CDR1 and CDR2 are DFQATT and SNEGSKA (reference sequence). The CDR3 contains 14 residues. This CDR3 reads CSARLQGNTGELFF. The CDR3 DNA reads TGCAGTGCTAGACTTCAGGGGAACACCGGGGAGTTGTTTTTT.